These 25 T cell receptor beta chains originate from one sample sequenced in a study of monozygotic twins with inflammatory bowel disease. After re-calling the 5' RACE reads, TCRdb lists one entry per CDR3 protein, DNA absent. The sample yields around 450,000 distinct CDR3 sequences, of which the top ten take up 2% to 3%. The specimen was blood. The receptor set was obtained from a human donor with ulcerative colitis or Crohn's disease, or a healthy co-twin of an affected twin (not recorded which).

This chain connects TRBV7-2 to TRBJ2-5; TCRdb's D gene call, TRBD1, goes unchecked for lack of DNA. The germline CDR1 and CDR2 sequences are SGHTA and FQGNSA. The CDR3 sequence is 15 residues long. The CDR3 protein is CASSPRGGVQETQYF.

The chain links TRBV30 to TRBJ2-3; TCRdb returns TRBD2, unconfirmable since there is no DNA. Germline values: CDR1 GTSNPN, CDR2 SVGIG (reference sequence). The CDR3 extends over 11 amino acids. CDR3 amino acids: CAWSWRDTQYF.

The chain links TRBV7-2 to TRBJ2-5; lacking DNA, the TRBD2 call made by TCRdb goes unchecked. CDR3 size: 15 residues. CDR1 SGHTA and CDR2 FQGNSA come from the germline V gene. CDR3 sequence reads: CASSIGTTYQETQYF. The full variable domain, completed using reference TRBV7-2 and TRBJ2-5, is GAGVSQSPSNKVTEKGKDVELRCDPISGHTALYWYRQSLGQGLEFLIYFQGNSAPDKSGLPSDRFSAERTGGSVSTLTIQRTQQEDSAVYLCASSIGTTYQETQYFGPGTRLLVL.

The genes are TRBV12-3 or TRBV12-4 and TRBJ1-5. The CDR3 loop spans 16 amino acids. CDR3: CASSLARSGSNQPQHF.

V is TRBV7-2 and J is TRBJ2-2; the D gene TCRdb calls, TRBD2, cannot be checked with no DNA. The CDR3 extends over 17 amino acids. Per the germline V gene, CDR1 is SGHTA and CDR2 is FQGNSA. CDR3 amino acids: CASRRDGLALNTGELFF. The variable domain in full, with the rest retrieved from reference TRBV7-2 and TRBJ2-2, is GAGVSQSPSNKVTEKGKDVELRCDPISGHTALYWYRQSLGQGLEFLIYFQGNSAPDKSGLPSDRFSAERTGGSVSTLTIQRTQQEDSAVYLCASRRDGLALNTGELFFGEGSRLTVL.

The rearrangement uses TRBV11-2 and TRBJ1-2; there is no DNA to check the TCRdb D call of TRBD1. The CDR3 has 18 amino acids. Germline lookup yields CDR1 SGHAT and CDR2 FQNNGV. CDR3 region: CASSTPRDSNLANYGYTF. The whole variable domain, remainder taken from reference TRBV11-2 and TRBJ1-2, is EAGVAQSPRYKIIEKRQSVAFWCNPISGHATLYWYQQILGQGPKLLIQFQNNGVVDDSQLPKDRFSAERLKGVDSTLKIQPAKLEDSAVYLCASSTPRDSNLANYGYTFGSGTRLTVV.

This chain links TRBV6-5 with TRBJ1-6. This CDR3 comprises 15 residues. The germline V gene has CDR1 MNHEY and CDR2 SVGAGI. The CDR3 is CASSSETEPTSPLHF.

The rearrangement uses TRBV3-1 and TRBJ2-5. The CDR3 extends over 16 amino acids. Germline V CDR1 and CDR2: LGHDT, YNNKEL (reference sequence). The CDR3 protein is CASSQGTARSEETQYF.

The genes are TRBV20-1 and TRBJ1-5. Germline V gene data show CDR1 as DFQATT and CDR2 as SNEGSKA (reference sequence). This CDR3 has 14 residues. CDR3 loop: CSAPVGHTDQPQHF.

The chain recombines TRBV4-2 with TRBJ2-1; TCRdb outputs TRBD1, but without DNA this stays unchecked. CDR3 length: 16 residues. Germline V CDR1 and CDR2: LGHNA, YNFKEQ. CDR3 sequence reads: CASSQDPAGALNEQFF.

The gene calls are TRBV28 and TRBJ2-7. The CDR3 contains 14 residues. The germline V gene has CDR1 MDHEN and CDR2 SYDVKM. CDR3 in amino acids: CASSIPGRAYEQYF. The entire variable domain, with the rest obtained from reference TRBV28 and TRBJ2-7, is as follows: DVKVTQSSRYLVKRTGEKVFLECVQDMDHENMFWYRQDPGLGLRLIYFSYDVKMKEKGDIPEGYSVSREKKERFSLILESASTNQTSMYLCASSIPGRAYEQYFGPGTRLTVT.

This chain's CDR3 is CASSLASRADEQYF. The rearrangement joins TRBV28 to TRBJ2-7; TCRdb's D gene call, TRBD1, goes unchecked for lack of DNA. This CDR3 region has 14 residues. Germline loops: CDR1 MDHEN, CDR2 SYDVKM.

The rearrangement uses TRBV10-3 and TRBJ2-3; TCRdb gives TRBD1 as the D gene, but with no DNA this cannot be confirmed. Looked up from germline, CDR1 is ENHRY and CDR2 is SYGVKD. CDR3 size: 12 residues. CDR3 amino acids: CAIGTPTDTQYF.

This CDR3 is CASTLRVLYGYTF. The chain uses TRBV6-6 and TRBJ1-2. Germline lookup yields CDR1 MNHNY and CDR2 SVGAGI (reference sequence). The CDR3 consists of 13 residues.

V gene TRBV7-2 combines with J gene TRBJ1-6; checking the TCRdb D call of TRBD1 is not possible without DNA. This CDR3 is built from 16 residues. Germline CDR1 and CDR2: SGHTA and FQGNSA. CDR3 sequence: CASRPTGTGAFSPLHF.

The chain links TRBV12-3 or TRBV12-4 to TRBJ1-6; TCRdb's assignment of TRBD1 cannot be checked, as there is no DNA. The CDR3 sequence is 16 residues long. CDR3: CASSLRGSSYNSHLHF.

V is TRBV27 and J is TRBJ1-4; TCRdb picks TRBD1, but there is no DNA to check that call. The CDR3 length is 15 residues. Germline values: CDR1 MNHEY, CDR2 SMNVEV (reference sequence). Here the CDR3 reads CASSLWGQDNEKLFF.

CDR3 residues: CASSLVQAGLDTQYF. The chain joins TRBV7-8 to TRBJ2-3. The V gene's germline CDR1 is SGHVS and CDR2 FQNEAQ. CDR3 length equals 15 residues.

CDR3 amino acids: CASSQERQMNTEAFF. The chain couples TRBV4-3 to TRBJ1-1; TCRdb lists TRBD1, though no DNA is available to test this call. The CDR3 totals 15 residues. Germline V CDR1 and CDR2: LGHNA, YSLEER.

The gene calls are TRBV4-3 and TRBJ1-1. CDR1 and CDR2 from the germline V gene are LGHNA and YSLEER. The CDR3 length is 15 residues. The CDR3 loop reads CASSQGQLAGTEAFF.

The CDR3 reads CASSYSHRAAFF. V and J are TRBV6-2 or TRBV6-3 and TRBJ1-1; checking the TCRdb D call of TRBD1 is not possible without DNA. This CDR3 comprises 12 residues. CDR1 MNHEY and CDR2 SVGEGT come from the germline V gene.

CDR3 sequence: CASSENGMGTDTQYF. The J gene is TRBJ2-3, the V gene TRBV2; the TCRdb call, TRBD2, lacks DNA for checking. Germline-derived CDR1 and CDR2 are SNHLY and FYNNEI. This CDR3 comprises 15 residues.

This chain links TRBV12-3 or TRBV12-4 with TRBJ2-5; TCRdb names TRBD2, which stays unverified in the absence of DNA. The CDR3 is 13 residues long. The CDR3 spells CAILKREWETQYF.

The chain uses TRBV3-1 and TRBJ1-5; TCRdb calls TRBD1, which cannot be checked without DNA. The CDR3 loop spans 14 amino acids. Looked up from germline, CDR1 is LGHDT and CDR2 is YNNKEL (reference sequence). The CDR3 is CASSQVGANQPQHF.

The V and J genes are TRBV20-1 and TRBJ2-4; TCRdb returns TRBD2, unconfirmable since there is no DNA. Germline CDR1 DFQATT, CDR2 SNEGSKA (reference sequence). The CDR3 is made up of 16 amino acids. CDR3 sequence reads: CSAKPVDAGRKNIQFF.